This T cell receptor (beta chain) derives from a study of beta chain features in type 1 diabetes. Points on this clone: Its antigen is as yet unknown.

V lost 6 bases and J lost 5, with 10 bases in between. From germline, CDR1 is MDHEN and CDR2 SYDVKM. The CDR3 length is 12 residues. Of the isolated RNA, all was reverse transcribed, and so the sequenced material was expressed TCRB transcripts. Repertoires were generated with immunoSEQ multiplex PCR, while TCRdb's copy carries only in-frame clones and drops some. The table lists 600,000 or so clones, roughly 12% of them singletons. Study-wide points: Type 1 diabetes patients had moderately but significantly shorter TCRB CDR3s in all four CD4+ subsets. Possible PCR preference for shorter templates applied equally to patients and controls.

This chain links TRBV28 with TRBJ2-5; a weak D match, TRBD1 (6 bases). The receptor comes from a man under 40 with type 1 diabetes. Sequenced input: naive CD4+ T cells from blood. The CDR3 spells CASSGQRETQYF. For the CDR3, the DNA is TGTGCCAGCAGCGGACAGCGGGAGACCCAGTACTTC.